This T cell receptor beta chain stems from a study of blood T cells in healthy people across ages (dated by TCRdb to about 2015). In terms of the full investigation: Template switching captured roughly one uniquely barcoded TCR beta cDNA molecule per two T cells in model experiments. For two donors (one aged 18 to 30 and one aged 80 or older), the study analyzed two additional independent replicas of 1 million unique cDNA reads from the same blood draw. Donors were grouped into four age groups: young (average roughly 16 years), middle-aged (less than 40), aged (about 59) and long-lived (approximately 78). Age-related changes in TCR beta repertoire diversity were measured in the study by deep sequencing normalized with unique cDNA molecular identifiers.

Overall study results and their limits: Because donor CMV infection status was unknown, age-related changes in expanded clonotypes were potentially confounded. There was a strong correlation between observed TCR beta diversity and the percentage of naive T cells measured by flow cytometry. Compared with the aged group, the long-lived group had more naive CD4+ T cells, fewer expanded clones and increased TCR diversity, a pattern suggesting age selection. Total diversity estimates from one million sequenced T cells were considered lower bounds and underestimates. Conclusive comparison of naive and antigen-experienced compartments was prevented by the profiling of bulk unsorted PBMCs. Observed TCR beta diversity per million T cells fell roughly linearly with age, and a significant reduction was already apparent by age about 43.

Systemically healthy Caucasian individuals from Russia, some 36 in total and aged roughly 6 to 95 years, were included as donors. About 9.6 milliliters of peripheral blood were collected from each donor into EDTA-treated Vacutainer tubes. Ficoll-Paque density-gradient centrifugation was used to isolate PBMCs, with at least 6.5 million per sample. Total RNA, at least 5.5 micrograms per sample, was extracted from PBMCs with Trizol reagent. For every donor, flow cytometry on a PBMC aliquot measured the percentage of naive CD45RAhigh/CD27high T cells. Concerning this clonotype itself: The target of this receptor is not known. Nothing much larger sits one base from this clone, and base qualities are not available.

The germline V gene (reference sequence) provides CDR1 DFQATT and CDR2 SNEGSKA. Spanning cysteine to phenylalanine, the CDR3 consists of 13 amino acids. Only the CDR3 DNA is retained, 39 bases long and in frame from the first base. Cut back by 4 bases and 5 bases, the V and J ends lie 14 bases apart. Library method: 5' RACE. Instrument used: Illumina HiSeq 2500. A second PCR of roughly 7 to 12 cycles was run with a J-beta primer mix and a sample-barcoded 5' primer. Each TCR beta cDNA molecule received a unique molecular identifier from a template-switch 5' adaptor carrying 12 random nucleotides. At least 2.5 million CDR3-containing paired-end reads were obtained from each sample. All of the RNA was converted into first-strand cDNA using the Mint cDNA synthesis kit, with a TRBC-specific oligonucleotide serving as the primer. All cDNA was treated with uracil-DNA glycosylase and then went through a first 18-cycle PCR with the universal primers M1SS and BC2_uni_R. Regarding the original processing steps: For normalization, 1 million high-quality reads were randomly selected from each sample, with every read carrying a distinct molecular identifier. Instead of being binned into consensus sequences, reads with shared molecular identifiers were discarded. MiTCR, run with a Q25 quality threshold and the strictest error-elimination algorithm, handled CDR3 identification, clonotype clustering and error correction. A nonparametric unseen species model using Euler transformation provided a lower-bound estimate of total TCR beta diversity. TCRdb redid the processing of the public reads, applying fastp at Q25 and MiXCR, and retained in-frame beta chains. Here each entry gathers all rows of one CDR3 protein and keeps the most common genes and DNA. TCRdb, not the authors, supplied the V and J calls. In all, the sample holds approximately 580,000 distinct CDR3 sequences, and about 25% of those were seen once. Around 10% of the sample lies in the top ten.

These same data were also listed under a study on T cells of mothers and their children. The second investigation adds: The donors were nine systemically healthy Caucasian individuals, made up of three mothers and their six children. cDNA synthesis used all of the extracted RNA, with roughly 1.5 ug of RNA in each 15 ul reaction. In the second PCR, the M1S primer introduced both the sample barcodes and 2-4 random nucleotides. More than 9 million TCR beta CDR3 reads were obtained from each mother, and some 3 million reads were obtained from each child. In both related and unrelated pairs, thymic selection shapes the output of TCR recombination in a similar way, with inherited differences having only a minor effect. Normalized repertoire overlap was always found to be slightly, but never significantly, higher in related mother-child pairs than in unrelated mother-child pairs. Persistent microchimeric T cell clones were not detected, at a sensitivity of 85 to 100 clones per million clonotypes. Deep NGS was used in the study to compare the TCR beta repertoires of mothers and children and to look for features that separate related mother-child pairs from unrelated individuals. On average, the children were roughly 10 +/- 4 years old, while the mothers were approximately 41 +/- 4 years old. After adapter ligation with NEBNext reagents, the libraries were sequenced on Illumina HiSeq 2000 with 100+100 nt paired-end reads. To avoid cross-contamination, the mother libraries and the child libraries were prepared a month apart and sequenced in separate runs. Each donor had between about 450,000 and 2,200,000 distinct TCR beta clonotypes identified. Naive TCR beta clonotypes were estimated from low-frequency clonotypes matched to each donor's FACS-determined naive share, without sorting.

The V and J genes are TRBV20-1 and TRBJ2-5, and possibly TRBD2, on 5 matching bases. The sequence derives from a boy between 10 and 17 years old in good health. Material for sequencing was blood. The bases read TGCAGTGCTAATTTTGAGGGTGGGGAGACCCAGTACTTC. Protein translation: CSANFEGGETQYF.